This entry describes one T cell receptor beta chain. These data come from a study of blood T cell repertoires in COVID-19. Whole-study context: Spain, Italy and the United States supplied samples that represented acute and convalescent COVID-19. The analysed material was cDNA or gDNA that came from T cells, B-cell-depleted T cells, or PBMCs.

As handled by the study authors: Nucleated cell number was recorded as an estimate derived from reference gene primer amplification. Measured with immunoSEQ multiplex PCR; TCRdb has only the in-frame clones, and not every one. V and J calls and clone size are given by that table; D and trimming were obtained from the DNA. The profile shows 60,000 or so clones, over 75% of them singletons. This CDR3 region has 14 residues. Germline V gene lookup returns CDR1 SGHNT and CDR2 YYREEE (reference sequence). V trimming: 4 bases; J trimming: 3 bases; junction bases outside the gene matches: 6. The sample consisted of peripheral blood. The TCR sequence derives from a man aged 80 or over with acute or convalescent COVID-19. This sequence joins TRBV5-4 and TRBJ1-1; 7 bases fit TRBD1. As DNA, the CDR3 is TGTGCCAGCAGCCGCGGACAGGAATACACTGAAGCTTTCTTT. The encoded protein is CASSRGQEYTEAFF.